This TCR beta chain stems from a study of Tregs in tolerant kidney transplant recipients. Findings and caveats of the study: The most relevant donor-specific Treg TCRbeta repertoire apparently came from expansion with activated donor B cells. The small number of patients limits these findings pending further validation. Donor-specific Treg expansion exceeded global Treg expansion in tolerant patients, suggesting antigen drive.

Germline CDR1 SGHDT, CDR2 YYEEEE. V lost 4 bases and J 3 bases, leaving 11 bases between the germline ends. This CDR3 spans 13 amino acids. Mixed chimerism was transient after nonmyeloablative marrow transplants from related graft donors. Here immunoSEQ multiplex PCR was the method, and the copy in TCRdb shows in-frame clones only, minus some. Listed are thousands of clones; around 40% falls within the top ten. Details on this clone: As yet, its antigen is unknown. The observed sequence ends 3 residues before the CDR3 terminus, with the missing tail filled in from the germline J gene.

V usage is TRBV5-6 and J usage is TRBJ2-7; D is possibly TRBD1 (6 bases). Here the sequenced sample was CD8+ T cells from blood (PBMCs), taken 12 months after the transplant. The receptor was derived from a human patient who received a combined kidney and bone marrow transplant. These T cells may partly come from the graft donor. CDR3 loop: CASSPQGDYEQYF. The sequenced part of the CDR3 DNA is TGTGCCAGCAGCCCACAGGGAGACTACGAG.